This T cell receptor (beta chain) was captured by sequencing in a study of T cells in Graves' hyperthyroidism and ophthalmopathy. General observations from the study: Blood samples included most of the expanded thyroid clonotypes exceeding 0.001.

Amplification yielded TCR beta CDR3 regions, with RNA transcripts as the source. Researchers ran a first-round RT-PCR on the TCR CDR3 using the HTBI primer set. Each CDR3 protein gets one entry after TCRdb re-called the multiplex PCR reads with MiXCR. The data show about 400,000 distinct CDR3 sequences, around 15% seen once. Among ophthalmopathy patients, the Clinical Activity Score reached at least 3, the NOSPECS grade reached at least 4, and duration remained under 3 months. This clonotype turned up a few times. Its cognate antigen is unknown. CDR3 length: 15 amino acids. V lost 5 bases to trimming and J lost 8 bases; unmatched junction nucleotides: 7. CDR1 and CDR2 from the germline V gene are MNHEY and SMNVEV (reference sequence).

The V gene is TRBV27, the J gene TRBJ1-6; 9 bases are shared with TRBD1. Sequences were obtained from blood. The sequence was obtained from a man aged 18 to 29 with Graves' ophthalmopathy. The CDR3 region has the DNA TGTGCCAGCAGTCCTTTACAGGGGGCAGATTCACCCCTCCACTTT. It is translated as CASSPLQGADSPLHF.